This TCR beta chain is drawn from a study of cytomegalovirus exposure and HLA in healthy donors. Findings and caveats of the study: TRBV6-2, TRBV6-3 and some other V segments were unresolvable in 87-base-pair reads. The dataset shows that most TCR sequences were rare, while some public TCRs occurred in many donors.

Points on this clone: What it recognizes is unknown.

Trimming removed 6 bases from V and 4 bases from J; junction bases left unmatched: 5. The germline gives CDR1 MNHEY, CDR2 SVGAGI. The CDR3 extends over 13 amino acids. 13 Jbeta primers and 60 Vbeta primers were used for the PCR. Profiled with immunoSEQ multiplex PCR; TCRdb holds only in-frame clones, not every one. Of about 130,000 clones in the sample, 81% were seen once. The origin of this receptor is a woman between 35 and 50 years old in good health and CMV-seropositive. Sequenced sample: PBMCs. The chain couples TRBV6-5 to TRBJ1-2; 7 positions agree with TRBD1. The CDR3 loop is CASSRTGFYGYTF. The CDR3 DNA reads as TGTGCCAGCAGCCGGACAGGCTTCTATGGCTACACCTTC.